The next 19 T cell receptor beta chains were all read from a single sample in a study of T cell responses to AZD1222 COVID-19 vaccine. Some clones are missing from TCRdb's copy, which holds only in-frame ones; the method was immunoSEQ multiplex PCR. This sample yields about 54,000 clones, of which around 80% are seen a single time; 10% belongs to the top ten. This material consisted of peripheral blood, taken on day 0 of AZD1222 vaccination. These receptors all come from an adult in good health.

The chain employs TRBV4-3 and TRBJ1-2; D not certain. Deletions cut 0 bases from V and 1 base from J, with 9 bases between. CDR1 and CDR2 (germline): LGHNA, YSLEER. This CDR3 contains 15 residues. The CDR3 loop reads CASSQEPQFNYGYTF. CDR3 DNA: TGCGCCAGCAGCCAAGAGCCACAATTTAACTATGGCTACACCTTC.

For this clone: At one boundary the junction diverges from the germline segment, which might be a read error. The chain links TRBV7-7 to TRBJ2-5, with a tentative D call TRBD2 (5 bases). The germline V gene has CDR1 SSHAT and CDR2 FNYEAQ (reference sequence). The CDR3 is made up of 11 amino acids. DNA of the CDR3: TGTGCTAGCACCTCGGGGGAGACCCAGTACTTC. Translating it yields CASTSGETQYF. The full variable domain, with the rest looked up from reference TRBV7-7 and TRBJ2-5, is GAGVSQSPRYKVTKRGQDVTLRCDPISSHATLYWYQQALGQGPEFLTYFNYEAQPDKSGLPSDRFSAERPEGSISTLTIQRTEQRDSAMYRCASTSGETQYFGPGTRLLVL.

The CDR3 here is CASSSRSDREGYTF. CDR3 nucleotide sequence: TGTGCCAGCAGTTCCCGCTCTGACAGGGAAGGCTACACCTTC. This chain joins TRBV28 and TRBJ1-2, with TRBD1 matching 7 bases. The CDR3 runs 14 residues. Germline CDR1 reads MDHEN; CDR2 reads SYDVKM. Losses at the gene ends were 4 bases for V and 8 bases for J; bases not matched to a gene: 10.

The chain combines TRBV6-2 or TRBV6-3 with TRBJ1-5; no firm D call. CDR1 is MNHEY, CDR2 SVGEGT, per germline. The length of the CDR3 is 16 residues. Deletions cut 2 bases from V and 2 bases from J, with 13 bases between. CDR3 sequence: CASSYPSGRGNQPQHF. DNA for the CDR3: TGTGCCAGCAGTTACCCCTCTGGGCGAGGCAATCAGCCCCAGCATTTT.

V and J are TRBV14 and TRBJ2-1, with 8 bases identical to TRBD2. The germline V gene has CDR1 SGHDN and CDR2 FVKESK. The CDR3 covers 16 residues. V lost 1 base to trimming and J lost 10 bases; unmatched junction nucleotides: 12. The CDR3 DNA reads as TGTGCCAGCAGCCAAGGAGGTAGCGGGAAATCGGGGGAGCAGTTCTTC. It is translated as CASSQGGSGKSGEQFF.

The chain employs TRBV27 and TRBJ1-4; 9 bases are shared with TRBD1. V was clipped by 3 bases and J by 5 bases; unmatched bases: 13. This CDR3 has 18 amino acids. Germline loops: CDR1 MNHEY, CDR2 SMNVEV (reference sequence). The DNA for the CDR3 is TGTGCCAGCAGTTTTGAGAAGGGACAGGGCTCGAAAAATGAAAAACTGTTTTTT. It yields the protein CASSFEKGQGSKNEKLFF.

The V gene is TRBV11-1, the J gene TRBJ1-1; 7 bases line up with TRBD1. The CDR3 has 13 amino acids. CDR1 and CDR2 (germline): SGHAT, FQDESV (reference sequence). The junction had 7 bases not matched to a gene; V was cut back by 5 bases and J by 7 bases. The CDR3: CASSRDRDSEAFF. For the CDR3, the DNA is TGTGCCAGCAGCCGGGACCGGGACAGTGAAGCTTTCTTT.

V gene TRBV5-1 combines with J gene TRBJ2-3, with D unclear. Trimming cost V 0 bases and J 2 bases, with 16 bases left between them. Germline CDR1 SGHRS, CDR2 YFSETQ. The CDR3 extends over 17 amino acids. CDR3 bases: TGCGCCAGCAGCTTGGCCTCACTGGGCTTGAACACAGATACGCAGTATTTT. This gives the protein CASSLASLGLNTDTQYF.

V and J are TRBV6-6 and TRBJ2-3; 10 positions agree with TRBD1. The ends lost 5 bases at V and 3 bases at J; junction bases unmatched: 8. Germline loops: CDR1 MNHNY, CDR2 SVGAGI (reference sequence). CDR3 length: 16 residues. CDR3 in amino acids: CASSRQGAGWTDTQYF. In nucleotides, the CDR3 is TGTGCCAGCAGTCGACAGGGGGCTGGGTGGACAGATACGCAGTATTTT.

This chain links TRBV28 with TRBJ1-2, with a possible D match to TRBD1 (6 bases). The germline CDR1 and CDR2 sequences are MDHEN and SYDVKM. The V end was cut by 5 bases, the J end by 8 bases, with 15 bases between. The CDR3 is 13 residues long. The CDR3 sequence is CASSPATGQGYTF. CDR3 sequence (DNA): TGTGCCAGCAGTCCAGCCACAGGGCAGGGCTACACCTTC.

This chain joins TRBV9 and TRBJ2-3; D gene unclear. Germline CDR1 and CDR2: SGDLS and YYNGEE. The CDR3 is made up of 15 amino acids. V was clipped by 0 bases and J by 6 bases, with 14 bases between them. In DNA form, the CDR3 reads TGTGCCAGCAGCGTAGAGCTGAGAGGCCGGGATACGCAGTATTTT. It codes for CASSVELRGRDTQYF.

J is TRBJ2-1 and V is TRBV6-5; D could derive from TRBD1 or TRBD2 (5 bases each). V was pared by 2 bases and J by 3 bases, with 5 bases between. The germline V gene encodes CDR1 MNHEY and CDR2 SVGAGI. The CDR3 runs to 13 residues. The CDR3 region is CASSYGGYNEQFF. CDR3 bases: TGTGCCAGCAGTTACGGGGGCTACAATGAGCAGTTCTTC.

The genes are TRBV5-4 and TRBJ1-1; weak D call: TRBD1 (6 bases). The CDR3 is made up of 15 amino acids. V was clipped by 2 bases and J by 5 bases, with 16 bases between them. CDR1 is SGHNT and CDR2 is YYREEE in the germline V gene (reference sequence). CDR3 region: CASSFQGRVGTEAFF. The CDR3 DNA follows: TGTGCCAGCAGCTTCCAGGGGCGAGTCGGGACTGAAGCTTTCTTT. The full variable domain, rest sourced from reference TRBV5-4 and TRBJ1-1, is ETGVTQSPTHLIKTRGQQVTLRCSSQSGHNTVSWYQQALGQGPQFIFQYYREEENGRGNFPPRFSGLQFPNYSSELNVNALELDDSALYLCASSFQGRVGTEAFFGQGTRLTVV.

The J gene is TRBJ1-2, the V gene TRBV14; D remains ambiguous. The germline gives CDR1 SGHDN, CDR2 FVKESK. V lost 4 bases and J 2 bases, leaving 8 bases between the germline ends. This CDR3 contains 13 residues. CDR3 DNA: TGTGCCAGCAGCCCTGGGTCCAACTATGGCTACACCTTC. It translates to CASSPGSNYGYTF.

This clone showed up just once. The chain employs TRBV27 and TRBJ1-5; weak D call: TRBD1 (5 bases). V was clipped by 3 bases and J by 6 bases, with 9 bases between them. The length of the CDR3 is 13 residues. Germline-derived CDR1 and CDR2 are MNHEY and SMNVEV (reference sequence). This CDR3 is CASSLGVTQPQHF. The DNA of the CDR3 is TGTGCCAGCAGTTTGGGGGTGACTCAGCCCCAGCATTTT.

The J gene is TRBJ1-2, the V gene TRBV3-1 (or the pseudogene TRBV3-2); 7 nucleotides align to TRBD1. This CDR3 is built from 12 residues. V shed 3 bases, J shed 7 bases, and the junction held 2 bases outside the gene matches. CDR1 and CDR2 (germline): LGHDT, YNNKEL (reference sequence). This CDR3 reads CASSHDRVGYTF. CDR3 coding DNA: TGTGCCAGCAGCCACGACAGGGTTGGCTACACCTTC.

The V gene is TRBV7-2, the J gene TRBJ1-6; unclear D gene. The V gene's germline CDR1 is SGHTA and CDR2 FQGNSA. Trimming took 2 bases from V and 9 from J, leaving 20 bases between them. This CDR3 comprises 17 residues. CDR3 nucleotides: TGTGCCAGCAGCTTAATAAGTATCAGGACCCTGGGTTCACCCCTCCACTTT. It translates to CASSLISIRTLGSPLHF.

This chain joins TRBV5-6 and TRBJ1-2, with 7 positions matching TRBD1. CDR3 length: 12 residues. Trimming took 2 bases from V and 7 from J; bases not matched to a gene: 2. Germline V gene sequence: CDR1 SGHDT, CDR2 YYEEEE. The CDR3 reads CASSFRTGGYTF. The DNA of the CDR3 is TGTGCCAGCAGCTTCCGGACAGGTGGCTACACCTTC.

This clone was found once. The CDR3 nucleotides read TGTGCCAGCAGCTTAGGTCTCGTGGGGGTAGAGACCCAGTACTTC. Translation gives CASSLGLVGVETQYF. J is TRBJ2-5 and V is TRBV7-8; D may match TRBD1 or TRBD2 (5 bases each). The germline V gene has CDR1 SGHVS and CDR2 FQNEAQ. Trimming removed 1 base at V and 4 bases at J, with 13 bases between. The CDR3 loop spans 15 amino acids.